Listed below are T cell receptor beta chains from one sample, sequenced in a study of blood T cell repertoires in COVID-19. The method was immunoSEQ multiplex PCR; TCRdb's version includes in-frame clones alone and lacks a portion of them. In the table there are roughly 90,000 clones, roughly 84% of which are singletons. The material sequenced was peripheral blood. These TCRs come from a woman of 80 years or more with active or convalescent COVID-19. CDR3s include the opening cysteine and the closing phenylalanine or tryptophan. The D gene is left open where the match is weak. Part of the rows lack a size; the others show once, few, many or a class for expanded clones.

size	D	V	J	DNA	CDR3
.	TRBD1	TRBV9	TRBJ1-3	TGTGCCAGCAGCGTAAACAGGGGAGACACCATATATTTT	CASSVNRGDTIYF
.	TRBD2	TRBV7-6	TRBJ2-3	TGTGCCAGCAGCTTGGGACTAGCGGGGGGTGTGGATACGCAGTATTTT	CASSLGLAGGVDTQYF
.	TRBD2	TRBV10-3	TRBJ2-1	TGTGCCATCTCCTCAGCGGGAAAGGGCAGGAATGAGCAGTTCTTC	CAISSAGKGRNEQFF
.	.	TRBV27	TRBJ2-7	TGTGCCAGCAGTTTGGAACAGGGAGCGTCCTACGAGCAGTACTTC	CASSLEQGASYEQYF
once	.	TRBV4-1	TRBJ2-6	TGCGCCAGCAGCCTCCCCCAGGGCGGCTCTGGGGCCAACGTCCTGACTTTC	CASSLPQGGSGANVLTF
.	TRBD1	TRBV15	TRBJ1-2	TGTGCCACCAGCCCACCGGGACAGGGGGTCTATGGCTACACCTTC	CATSPPGQGVYGYTF
.	.	TRBV15	TRBJ1-1	TGTGCCACCAGCAGCCGAACAGGGTCGGGCACTGAAGCTTTCTTT	CATSSRTGSGTEAFF
.	.	TRBV21-1	TRBJ2-7	TGTGCCAGCAGCAAAGAGGAGACTAGCGGCTCCTACGAGCAGTACTTC	CASSKEETSGSYEQYF
.	.	TRBV5-1	TRBJ1-1	TGCGCCAGCAGCTTGGCCCCACAGGAAACTGAAGCTTTCTTT	CASSLAPQETEAFF
.	TRBD1	TRBV11-3	TRBJ2-2	TGTGCCAGCAGCCGACAGGGGAACACCGGGGAGCTGTTTTTT	CASSRQGNTGELFF
once	.	TRBV5-1	TRBJ1-4	TGCGCCAGCAGCTTGGAACTTGGGGGGTCAACTAATGAAAAACTGTTTTTT	CASSLELGGSTNEKLFF
.	.	TRBV10-3	TRBJ1-1	TGTGCCATCAGCATTGGGACTTTCGCTTTCTTT	CAISIGTFAFF
.	.	TRBV5-6	TRBJ2-5	TGTGCCAGCAGCTTGTCAACCTGGGGCAAAGAGACCCAGTACTTC	CASSLSTWGKETQYF
.	TRBD2	TRBV27	TRBJ2-7	TGTGCCAGCAGGACGACGGGACTAGCGGGAGGTACCTCCTACGAGCAGTACTTC	CASRTTGLAGGTSYEQYF
.	.	TRBV27	TRBJ2-3	TGTGCCAGCTCAGGTGAAGGCACAGATACGCAGTATTTT	CASSGEGTDTQYF
.	.	TRBV4-3	TRBJ2-1	TGCGCCAGCAGCCCCCGAAGTAGCGCGAGGGCCTACAATGAGCAGTTCTTC	CASSPRSSARAYNEQFF
.	TRBD1	TRBV4-2	TRBJ1-5	TGTGCCAGCAGCCAAGGCGACAGGGTAGCCCAGCCCCAGCATTTT	CASSQGDRVAQPQHF
.	.	TRBV5-1	TRBJ1-2	TGCGCCAGCAGCCTCGCTTTAGCTAACTATGGCTACACCTTC	CASSLALANYGYTF
few	TRBD2	TRBV2	TRBJ2-2	TGTGCCAGCAGCGGGACTAGCGGGAGAGACACCGGGGAGCTGTTTTTT	CASSGTSGRDTGELFF
.	TRBD2	TRBV7-8	TRBJ2-6	TGTGCCAGCAGCTTAACCGGGGGGAGCTCTGGGGCCAACGTCCTGACTTTC	CASSLTGGSSGANVLTF
.	TRBD1	TRBV10-2	TRBJ2-7	TGCGCCAGCAGTGAGTCGCACAGGGGGCAAAGCGAGCAGTACTTC	CASSESHRGQSEQYF
once	.	TRBV18	TRBJ1-1	TGTGCCAGCTCAAGACAGCGATACACTGAAGCTTTCTTT	CASSRQRYTEAFF
.	.	TRBV6-1	TRBJ1-1	TGTGCCAGCAGTGAAGCGAGGAACACTGAAGCTTTCTTT	CASSEARNTEAFF
.	TRBD1	TRBV28	TRBJ1-4	TGTGCCAGCAGTTTTTACAGGGGTGTGTCTAATGAAAAACTGTTTTTT	CASSFYRGVSNEKLFF
once	.	TRBV5-6	TRBJ2-7	TGTGCCAGCAGCTTGATGGCGGGCTACGAGCAGTACTTC	CASSLMAGYEQYF
.	.	TRBV11-2	TRBJ1-5	TGTGCCAGCAGCCCTCCCGGGAATAGCAATCAGCCCCAGCATTTT	CASSPPGNSNQPQHF
.	TRBD2	TRBV9	TRBJ2-4	TGTGCCAGCAGCGTTGGACTAGCGGGAAGGGCCAAAAACATTCAGTACTTC	CASSVGLAGRAKNIQYF
.	TRBD2	TRBV28	TRBJ2-3	TGTGCCAGCAGTTTATGGCGGGGGAGCACAGATACGCAGTATTTT	CASSLWRGSTDTQYF
.	.	TRBV28	TRBJ1-5	TGTGCCAGCAGGACAGGCAATCAGCCCCAGCATTTT	CASRTGNQPQHF
.	.	TRBV5-1	TRBJ2-3	TGCGCCAGCGTCGACTTGTCAGATACGCAGTATTTT	CASVDLSDTQYF
.	.	TRBV3-1/TRBV3-2	TRBJ2-7	TGTGCCAGCAGCCAAAAGGGGTTCTCGGGCGAGCAGTACTTC	CASSQKGFSGEQYF
once	.	TRBV5-1	TRBJ2-7	TGCGCCAGCAGCTTGGGCGGACACCTCTCCTACGAGCAGTACTTC	CASSLGGHLSYEQYF
.	.	TRBV6-2/TRBV6-3	TRBJ1-5	TGTGCCAGCAGTTTCGGCCAGGGGATTCAGCCCCAGCATTTT	CASSFGQGIQPQHF
.	.	TRBV7-9	TRBJ1-4	TGTGCCAGCAGCTTATGGGAGGCTTTAGCAACTAATGAAAAACTGTTTTTT	CASSLWEALATNEKLFF
.	.	TRBV6-1	TRBJ2-1	TGTGCCAGCAGTGAAACCCTCGGGCTAGCTAGCAATGAGCAGTTCTTC	CASSETLGLASNEQFF